A selection of T cell receptor beta chains follows, all from one sample in a study of vaccination and CD4 T cells after COVID-19. Antigens of these TCRs are unknown. MiXCR, run by TCRdb on the PCR reads, gives a single entry per CDR3 protein. The sample holds about 12,000 distinct CDR3 sequences, around 66% seen once. The sequenced sample was CD4+ T cells from blood, cultured in vitro. The receptors were gathered from a human donor who had recovered from COVID-19. CDR3s include the opening cysteine and the closing phenylalanine or tryptophan. D genes are given only for firm matches. A row's size may be missing; if present it is once, few, many or a size class.

clone_size: .; d_call: .; v_call: TRBV6-4; j_call: TRBJ1-1; cdr3_aa: CASSDFGPRGAFF; cdr3_nt: TGTGCCAGCAGTGATTTCGGTCCCCGGGGAGCTTTCTTT
clone_size: large; d_call: .; v_call: TRBV6-1; j_call: TRBJ2-7; cdr3_aa: CASTKPRGLSYEQYF; cdr3_nt: TGTGCCAGCACCAAACCCAGAGGTCTAAGTTACGAGCAGTACTTC
clone_size: .; d_call: .; v_call: TRBV12-2; j_call: TRBJ2-7; cdr3_aa: CASRLGRTGELGYEQYF; cdr3_nt: TGTGCAAGTCGCTTAGGAAGGACAGGGGAACTGGGCTACGAGCAGTACTTC
clone_size: .; d_call: TRBD2; v_call: TRBV2; j_call: TRBJ2-3; cdr3_aa: CASSYMGTSGVSTDTQYF; cdr3_nt: TGTGCCAGCAGCTACATGGGGACTAGCGGGGTTAGCACAGATACGCAGTATTTT
clone_size: few; d_call: .; v_call: TRBV20-1; j_call: TRBJ1-5; cdr3_aa: CSARPPGQWAQHF; cdr3_nt: TGCAGTGCCCGACCCCCCGGTCAGTGGGCCCAGCATTTT
clone_size: .; d_call: .; v_call: TRBV20-1; j_call: TRBJ2-1; cdr3_aa: CSARDGLGAARSNEQFF; cdr3_nt: TGCAGTGCTAGAGATGGTCTTGGGGCAGCGAGATCCAATGAGCAGTTCTTC
clone_size: .; d_call: .; v_call: TRBV18; j_call: TRBJ2-5; cdr3_aa: CASSPLAGFGAQETQYF; cdr3_nt: TGTGCCAGCTCACCACTCGCAGGGTTCGGGGCTCAAGAGACCCAGTACTTC
clone_size: .; d_call: .; v_call: TRBV6-5; j_call: TRBJ1-2; cdr3_aa: CASSYGKPYGYTF; cdr3_nt: TGTGCCAGCAGTTACGGGAAGCCCTATGGCTACACCTTC
clone_size: .; d_call: .; v_call: TRBV19; j_call: TRBJ1-5; cdr3_aa: CASSISALRQPQHF; cdr3_nt: TGTGCCAGTAGTATATCGGCCCTCCGGCAGCCCCAGCATTTT
clone_size: few; d_call: TRBD1; v_call: TRBV11-2; j_call: TRBJ1-2; cdr3_aa: CASSLRTGTGYTF; cdr3_nt: TGTGCCAGCAGCCTCCGGACAGGGACTGGCTACACCTTC
clone_size: .; d_call: TRBD2; v_call: TRBV20-1; j_call: TRBJ2-7; cdr3_aa: CSARQGLSYEQYF; cdr3_nt: TGCAGTGCTCGTCAGGGACTATCCTACGAGCAGTACTTC
clone_size: .; d_call: .; v_call: TRBV20-1; j_call: TRBJ2-1; cdr3_aa: CSAASGGSRSRFF; cdr3_nt: TGCAGTGCTGCCTCAGGGGGGAGCCGCTCTCGGTTCTTC
clone_size: .; d_call: TRBD1; v_call: TRBV19; j_call: TRBJ1-2; cdr3_aa: CASSTNGQGYYGYTF; cdr3_nt: TGTGCCAGTAGTACCAATGGACAGGGGTACTATGGCTACACCTTC
clone_size: .; d_call: .; v_call: TRBV10-2; j_call: TRBJ1-5; cdr3_aa: CASSERRGARGQPQHF; cdr3_nt: TGCGCCAGCAGTGAGCGTAGAGGGGCCCGGGGGCAGCCCCAGCATTTT
clone_size: .; d_call: .; v_call: TRBV5-4; j_call: TRBJ2-3; cdr3_aa: CASSLLRVADTQYF; cdr3_nt: TGTGCCAGCAGCTTACTGAGGGTGGCAGATACGCAGTATTTT
clone_size: .; d_call: .; v_call: TRBV28; j_call: TRBJ1-5; cdr3_aa: CASSLGRGNNQPQHF; cdr3_nt: TGTGCCAGCAGTTTGGGACGGGGAAACAATCAGCCCCAGCATTTT
clone_size: .; d_call: .; v_call: TRBV20-1; j_call: TRBJ2-2; cdr3_aa: CSAVRDLYTGELFF; cdr3_nt: TGCAGTGCTGTCCGGGACTTATACACCGGGGAGCTGTTTTTT
clone_size: .; d_call: .; v_call: TRBV27; j_call: TRBJ1-5; cdr3_aa: CASSWNQGPDQPQHF; cdr3_nt: TGTGCCAGCAGTTGGAATCAGGGGCCCGATCAGCCCCAGCATTTT
clone_size: .; d_call: TRBD2; v_call: TRBV6-2/TRBV6-3; j_call: TRBJ2-2; cdr3_aa: CATTKAGGNTGELFF; cdr3_nt: TGTGCCACCACTAAAGCGGGAGGTAACACCGGGGAGCTGTTTTTT
clone_size: .; d_call: .; v_call: TRBV6-1; j_call: TRBJ1-1; cdr3_aa: CASSKRVLTGNTEAFF; cdr3_nt: TGTGCCAGCAGTAAAAGGGTATTGACAGGGAACACTGAAGCTTTCTTT
clone_size: .; d_call: .; v_call: TRBV5-4; j_call: TRBJ2-5; cdr3_aa: CASSLAGGEETQYF; cdr3_nt: TGTGCCAGCAGCTTGGCGGGCGGTGAGGAGACCCAGTACTTC
clone_size: few; d_call: .; v_call: TRBV7-2; j_call: TRBJ1-2; cdr3_aa: CASSLASGRGGYTF; cdr3_nt: TGTGCCAGCAGCTTAGCGTCAGGGAGGGGTGGCTACACCTTC
clone_size: few; d_call: .; v_call: TRBV2; j_call: TRBJ1-5; cdr3_aa: CASSVGGLRQPQHF; cdr3_nt: TGTGCCAGCAGTGTAGGGGGATTGCGGCAGCCCCAGCATTTT
clone_size: .; d_call: .; v_call: TRBV4-1; j_call: TRBJ1-6; cdr3_aa: CASSQDVFGRVYSPLHF; cdr3_nt: TGCGCCAGCAGCCAAGATGTTTTCGGCAGGGTATATTCACCCCTCCACTTT
clone_size: once; d_call: .; v_call: TRBV5-1; j_call: TRBJ1-1; cdr3_aa: CASSLAWGEKNTEALF; cdr3_nt: TGCGCCAGCAGCTTGGCCTGGGGCGAAAAGAACACTGAAGCTCTCTTT
clone_size: few; d_call: TRBD1; v_call: TRBV19; j_call: TRBJ2-4; cdr3_aa: CASSAPPGQGNIQYF; cdr3_nt: TGTGCCAGTAGTGCACCACCCGGACAGGGTAACATTCAGTACTTC
clone_size: few; d_call: .; v_call: TRBV6-5; j_call: TRBJ1-6; cdr3_aa: CASSYSMGGVSPLHF; cdr3_nt: TGTGCCAGCAGTTACTCGATGGGAGGGGTTTCACCCCTCCACTTT
clone_size: few; d_call: .; v_call: TRBV6-2/TRBV6-3; j_call: TRBJ1-5; cdr3_aa: CASSLHVGGLNSNQPQHF; cdr3_nt: TGTGCCAGCAGCCTACATGTGGGGGGGCTGAATAGCAATCAGCCCCAGCATTTT
clone_size: .; d_call: .; v_call: TRBV15; j_call: TRBJ1-5; cdr3_aa: CATSRDPGYSNQPQHF; cdr3_nt: TGTGCCACCAGCAGAGATCCGGGTTATAGCAATCAGCCCCAGCATTTT
clone_size: medium-sized; d_call: .; v_call: TRBV4-2; j_call: TRBJ1-2; cdr3_aa: CASSQEWRAGYTF; cdr3_nt: TGTGCCAGCAGCCAAGAATGGAGGGCTGGCTACACCTTC
clone_size: .; d_call: TRBD1; v_call: TRBV29-1; j_call: TRBJ1-2; cdr3_aa: CSVIPGQGYGYTF; cdr3_nt: TGCAGCGTTATACCTGGACAGGGTTATGGCTACACCTTC
clone_size: once; d_call: TRBD1; v_call: TRBV19; j_call: TRBJ2-7; cdr3_aa: CASSQPGQGMHEQYF; cdr3_nt: TGTGCCAGTAGCCAACCGGGACAGGGGATGCACGAGCAGTACTTC
clone_size: .; d_call: .; v_call: TRBV19; j_call: TRBJ2-2; cdr3_aa: CASSINRNTGELFF; cdr3_nt: TGTGCCAGTAGTATTAATAGAAACACCGGGGAGCTGTTTTTT
clone_size: .; d_call: TRBD1; v_call: TRBV7-9; j_call: TRBJ1-1; cdr3_aa: CASSDLDRGVTEAFF; cdr3_nt: TGTGCCAGCAGCGACTTGGACAGGGGGGTTACTGAAGCTTTCTTT
clone_size: once; d_call: .; v_call: TRBV4-3; j_call: TRBJ2-1; cdr3_aa: CASSQDLARGNEQFF; cdr3_nt: TGCGCCAGCAGCCAAGACTTGGCTAGGGGGAATGAGCAGTTCTTC
clone_size: .; d_call: TRBD1; v_call: TRBV4-1; j_call: TRBJ2-7; cdr3_aa: CASSQDRPGGYEQYF; cdr3_nt: TGCGCCAGCAGCCAAGATCGTCCAGGGGGATACGAGCAGTACTTC
clone_size: once; d_call: TRBD1; v_call: TRBV27; j_call: TRBJ2-5; cdr3_aa: CASRGGQGRWEIQYF; cdr3_nt: TGTGCCAGCAGAGGGGGACAGGGACGTTGGGAGATCCAGTACTTC
clone_size: .; d_call: .; v_call: TRBV28; j_call: TRBJ2-7; cdr3_aa: CASSLPDGQRYEQYF; cdr3_nt: TGTGCCAGCAGTTTACCCGACGGGCAGCGCTACGAGCAGTACTTC
clone_size: .; d_call: .; v_call: TRBV19; j_call: TRBJ1-2; cdr3_aa: CASSIYESYGYTF; cdr3_nt: TGTGCCAGTAGTATTTACGAATCCTATGGCTACACCTTC
clone_size: few; d_call: .; v_call: TRBV11-3; j_call: TRBJ2-4; cdr3_aa: CASSLGAGLDIQYF; cdr3_nt: TGTGCCAGCAGCTTAGGGGCGGGGCTGGACATTCAGTACTTC